What follows are 9 T cell receptor beta chains derived from one specimen sequenced in a study of cytomegalovirus exposure and HLA in healthy donors. The PCR employed 60 Vbeta primers together with 13 Jbeta primers. Assay: immunoSEQ multiplex PCR; the TCRdb copy retains only in-frame clones and omits some. The sample consists of 170,000 or so clones, under 85% of them appearing once. What was sequenced was PBMCs. These receptors originate from a male donor in good health and CMV-seronegative.

The chain's CDR3 is CASSPGLAVYEQYF. DNA of the CDR3: TGTGCCAGCAGTCCGGGACTAGCCGTCTACGAGCAGTACTTC. The chain uses TRBV25-1 and TRBJ2-7; TRBD2 aligns across 9 bases. The CDR3 contains 14 residues. With V trimmed by 5 bases and J by 3 bases, 5 bases remained unmatched. Germline V gene sequence: CDR1 MGHDK, CDR2 SYGVNS.

The V call is TRBV5-4, the J call TRBJ2-7; no clear D gene. The germline V and J ends were trimmed by 2 bases and 0 bases, with 6 bases remaining between them. This CDR3 has 13 amino acids. CDR1 SGHNT and CDR2 YYREEE come from the germline V gene (reference sequence). Here the CDR3 reads CASSFRFSYEQYF. In DNA form, the CDR3 reads TGTGCCAGCAGCTTCCGGTTCTCCTACGAGCAGTACTTC.

The CDR3 loop reads CASSSTGAGSPLHF. The CDR3 DNA reads as TGCGCCAGCAGCTCGACAGGGGCGGGTTCACCCCTCCACTTT. The genes are TRBV5-1 and TRBJ1-6; 8 bases are shared with TRBD1. The CDR3 sequence is 14 residues long. Losses at the gene ends were 3 bases for V and 9 bases for J; bases not matched to a gene: 5. Per germline, CDR1 SGHRS and CDR2 YFSETQ.

A note on this clone: The sample has other DNA sequences that encode this CDR3 too. This chain connects TRBV29-1 to TRBJ1-5, with a tentative D call TRBD1 (6 bases). CDR3 length: 13 amino acids. V lost 4 bases and J lost 2, with 9 bases in between. The germline gives CDR1 SQVTM, CDR2 ANQGSEA. The CDR3 DNA sequence: TGCAGCGTTGGAGGGGGGGGCAATCAGCCCCAGCATTTT. This sequence encodes CSVGGGGNQPQHF.

V gene TRBV6-6 combines with J gene TRBJ2-7; 9 bases fit TRBD1. Germline loops: CDR1 MNHNY, CDR2 SVGAGI (reference sequence). V shed 7 bases, J shed 0 bases, and the junction held 7 bases outside the gene matches. The CDR3 is made up of 15 amino acids. The chain's CDR3 is CASTSGQGSSYEQYF. The CDR3 region has the DNA TGTGCCAGCACCTCAGGACAGGGGAGCTCCTACGAGCAGTACTTC.

The chain links TRBV7-2 to TRBJ2-1, with 13 bases aligning to TRBD2. The CDR3 loop spans 18 amino acids. V was pared by 2 bases and J by 3 bases, with 7 bases of the junction left unmatched. The germline gives CDR1 SGHTA, CDR2 FQGNSA. CDR3 amino acids: CASSLILTSGRIYNEQFF. The CDR3 DNA is TGTGCCAGCAGCTTAATTCTGACTAGCGGGAGGATCTACAATGAGCAGTTCTTC.

The genes are TRBV30 and TRBJ2-1; 7 nucleotides line up with TRBD2. The germline V gene encodes CDR1 GTSNPN and CDR2 SVGIG (reference sequence). The CDR3 is 12 residues long. Trimming took 4 bases from V and 11 from J; bases not matched to a gene: 8. Written as DNA, the CDR3 is TGTGCCTGGACTCCACCCAGCGGGAAGCAGTTCTTC. Encoded protein: CAWTPPSGKQFF.

The V gene is TRBV4-2, the J gene TRBJ1-3, with D possibly TRBD1 on 6 matching bases. This CDR3 has 15 residues. CDR1 and CDR2 (germline): LGHNA, YNFKEQ. Trimming stripped 3 bases from V and 4 bases from J, with 13 bases between. CDR3 sequence (DNA): TGTGCCAGCAGCCAGGAGAGGGGGGGCGGAAACACCATATATTTT. It translates to CASSQERGGGNTIYF.

V usage is TRBV30 and J usage is TRBJ1-2; 11 nucleotides line up with TRBD1. Germline lookup yields CDR1 GTSNPN and CDR2 SVGIG (reference sequence). The CDR3 runs to 13 residues. V lost 1 base and J lost 8; bases outside the gene matches: 3. The CDR3 DNA reads TGTGCCTGGAGTGCGGGACAGGGGGTAGGCTACACCTTC. It specifies CAWSAGQGVGYTF.